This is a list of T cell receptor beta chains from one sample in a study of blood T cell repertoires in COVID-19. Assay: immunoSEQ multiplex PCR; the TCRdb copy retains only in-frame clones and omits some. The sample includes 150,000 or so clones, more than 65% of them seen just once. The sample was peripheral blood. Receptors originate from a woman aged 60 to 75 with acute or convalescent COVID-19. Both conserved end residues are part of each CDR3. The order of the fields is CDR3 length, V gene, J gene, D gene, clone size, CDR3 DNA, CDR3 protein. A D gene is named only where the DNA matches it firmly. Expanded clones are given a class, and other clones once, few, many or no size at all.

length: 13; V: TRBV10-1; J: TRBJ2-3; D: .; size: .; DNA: TGCGCCAGCAGTTCAGGGGTTTCAGATACGCAGTATTTT; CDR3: CASSSGVSDTQYF
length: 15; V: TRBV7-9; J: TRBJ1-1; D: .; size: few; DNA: TGTGCCAGCAGCACCCCCTGGGGACAGAACACTGAAGCTTTCTTT; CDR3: CASSTPWGQNTEAFF
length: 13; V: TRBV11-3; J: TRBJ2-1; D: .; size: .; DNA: TGTGCCAGCAGCTCGCATAGCGGCAATGAGCAGTTCTTC; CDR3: CASSSHSGNEQFF
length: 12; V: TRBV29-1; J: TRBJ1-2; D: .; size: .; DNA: TGCAGCATTACAGGGCCTAACTATGGCTACACCTTC; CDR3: CSITGPNYGYTF
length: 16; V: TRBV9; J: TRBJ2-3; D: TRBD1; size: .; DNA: TGTGCCAGCAGCGTTGACCGGGGACAGAGCACAGATACGCAGTATTTT; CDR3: CASSVDRGQSTDTQYF
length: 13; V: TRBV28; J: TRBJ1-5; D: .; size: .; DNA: TGTGCCAGCAGTCTCCACACGAATCAGCCCCAGCATTTT; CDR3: CASSLHTNQPQHF
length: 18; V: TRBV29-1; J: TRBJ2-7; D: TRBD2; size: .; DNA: TGCAGCGTTTCGGGCCTAGCTAGCGGGAGTTTCAACTCCTACGAGCAGTACTTC; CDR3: CSVSGLASGSFNSYEQYF
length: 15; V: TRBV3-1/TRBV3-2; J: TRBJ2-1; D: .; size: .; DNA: TGTGCCAGCAGACTCAGCGGAGCCTCCTACAATGAGCAGTTCTTC; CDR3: CASRLSGASYNEQFF
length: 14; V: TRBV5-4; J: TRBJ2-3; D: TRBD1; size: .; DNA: TGTGCCACCTCTGTGGGGCCAGGGGGAAATACGCAGTATTTT; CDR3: CATSVGPGGNTQYF
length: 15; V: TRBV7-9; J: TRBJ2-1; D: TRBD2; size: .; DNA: TGTGCCAGCAGGTATAGCGGGAGAGTTGAAAATGAGCAGTTCTTC; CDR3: CASRYSGRVENEQFF
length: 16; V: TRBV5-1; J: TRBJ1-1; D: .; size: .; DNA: TGCGCCAGCAGCTTGGTGGGGGGAGGCCAGAACACTGAAGCTTTCTTT; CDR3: CASSLVGGGQNTEAFF
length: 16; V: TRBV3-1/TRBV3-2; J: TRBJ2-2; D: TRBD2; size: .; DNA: TGTGCCAGCAGCCCTAGCGGGAGGGGGTCTGGCGGGGAGCTGTTTTTT; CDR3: CASSPSGRGSGGELFF
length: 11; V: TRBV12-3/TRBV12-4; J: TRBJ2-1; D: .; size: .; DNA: TGTGCCAGCAGTGCTGGGCAGAAGCAGTTCTTC; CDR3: CASSAGQKQFF
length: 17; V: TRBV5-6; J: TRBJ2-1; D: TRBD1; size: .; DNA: TGTGCCAGCAGCCCGGGACAGGGGGTGTTTCGCTACAATGAGCAGTTCTTC; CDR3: CASSPGQGVFRYNEQFF
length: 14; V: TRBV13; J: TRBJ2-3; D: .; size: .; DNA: TGTGCCAGCAGCTTACGGAGTGGAACAGATACGCAGTATTTT; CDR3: CASSLRSGTDTQYF
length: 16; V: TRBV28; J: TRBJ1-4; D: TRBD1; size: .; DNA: TGTGCCAGCAGTCTAACCAGGGGGCTAGCTAATGAAAAACTGTTTTTT; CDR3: CASSLTRGLANEKLFF
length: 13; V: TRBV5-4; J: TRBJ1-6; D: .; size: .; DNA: TGTGCCAGCAGCTTGCGGGGAAATTCACCCCTCCACTTT; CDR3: CASSLRGNSPLHF
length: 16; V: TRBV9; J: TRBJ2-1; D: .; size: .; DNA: TGTGCCAGCAGCCCGGCCGCGGGGACAGTCTACAATGAGCAGTTCTTC; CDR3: CASSPAAGTVYNEQFF
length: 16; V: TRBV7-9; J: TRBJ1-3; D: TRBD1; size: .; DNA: TGTGCCAGCAGGATGGGACAGGGGTTTGGAGGAAACACCATATATTTT; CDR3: CASRMGQGFGGNTIYF
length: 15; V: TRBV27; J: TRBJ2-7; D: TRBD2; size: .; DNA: TGTGCCAGCAGCAAGGTGGGGACTAGCATCTACGAGCAGTACTTC; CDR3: CASSKVGTSIYEQYF
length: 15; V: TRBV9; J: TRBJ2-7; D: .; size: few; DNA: TGTGCCAGCAGCGTAGGGGAGACAGGTATCTCTGAGCAGTACTTC; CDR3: CASSVGETGISEQYF
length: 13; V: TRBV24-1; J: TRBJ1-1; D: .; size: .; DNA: TGTGCCACGCAGGGTAGGATGAACACTGAAGCTTTCTTT; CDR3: CATQGRMNTEAFF
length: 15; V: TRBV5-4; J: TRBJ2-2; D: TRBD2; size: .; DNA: TGTGCCAGCAGCTTGGGGACTAGCGGTGGCGGGGAGCTGTTTTTT; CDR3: CASSLGTSGGGELFF
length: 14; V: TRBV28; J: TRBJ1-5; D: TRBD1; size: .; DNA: TGTGCCAGCAGTTCCAACAGGGGGCGCCAGCCCCAGCATTTT; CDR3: CASSSNRGRQPQHF
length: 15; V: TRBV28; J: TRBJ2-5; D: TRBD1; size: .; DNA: TGTGCCAGCAGCCGGATGACAGGGGGGCAAGAGACCCAGTACTTC; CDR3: CASSRMTGGQETQYF
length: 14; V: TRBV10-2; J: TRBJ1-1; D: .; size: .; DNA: TGCGCCAGCAGTGCAGTCAGTGGGAACACTGAAGCTTTCTTT; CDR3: CASSAVSGNTEAFF
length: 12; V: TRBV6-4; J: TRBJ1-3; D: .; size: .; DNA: TGTGCCAGCAGTCGAACCACTTTCACCATATATTTT; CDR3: CASSRTTFTIYF
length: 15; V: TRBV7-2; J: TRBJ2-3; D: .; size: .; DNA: TGTGCCAGCAGCTTAGCCGGGAGTGCCCCAGATACGCAGTATTTT; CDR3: CASSLAGSAPDTQYF
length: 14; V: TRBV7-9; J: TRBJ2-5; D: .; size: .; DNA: TGTGCCAGCAGCTGGTGGTCGACTCAGGAGACCCAGTACTTC; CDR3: CASSWWSTQETQYF
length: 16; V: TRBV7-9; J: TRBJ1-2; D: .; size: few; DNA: TGTGCCAGCAGCCAAGGTGGACGGAGGTCTGACTATGGCTACACCTTC; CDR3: CASSQGGRRSDYGYTF
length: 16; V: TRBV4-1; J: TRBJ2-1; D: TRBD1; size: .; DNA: TGCGCCAGCAGCCTATCCGGGACAGGGGCACGCAATGAGCAGTTCTTC; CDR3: CASSLSGTGARNEQFF
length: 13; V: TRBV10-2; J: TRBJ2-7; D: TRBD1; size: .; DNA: TGCGCCAGCAGCCCGGGACAGAATTACGAGCAGTACTTC; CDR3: CASSPGQNYEQYF
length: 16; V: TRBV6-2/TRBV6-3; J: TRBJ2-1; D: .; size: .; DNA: TGTGCCAGCAGTTACCCCCGGGGAGCGGCTTACAATGAGCAGTTCTTC; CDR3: CASSYPRGAAYNEQFF
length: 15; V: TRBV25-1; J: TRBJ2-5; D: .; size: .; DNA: TGTGCCAGCAGTGAATACGAGACAGGTGGGGAGACCCAGTACTTC; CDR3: CASSEYETGGETQYF
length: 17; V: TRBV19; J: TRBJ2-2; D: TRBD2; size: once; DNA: TGTGCCATTCGGACTAGCGGGAGGGTACCGAACACCGGGGAGCTGTTTTTT; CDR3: CAIRTSGRVPNTGELFF
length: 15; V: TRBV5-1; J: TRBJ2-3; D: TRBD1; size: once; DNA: TGCGCCAGCAGCCCGGGACAGTGGAGCACAGATACGCAGTATTTT; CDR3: CASSPGQWSTDTQYF
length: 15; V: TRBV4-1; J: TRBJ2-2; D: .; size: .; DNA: TGCGCCAGCAGCCAGACTACGATGGTCCCCGGGGAGCTGTTTTTT; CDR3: CASSQTTMVPGELFF
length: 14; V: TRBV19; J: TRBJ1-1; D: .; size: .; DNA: TGTGCCAGCTTGAATTACCGAACGGGCACTGAAGCTTTCTTT; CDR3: CASLNYRTGTEAFF
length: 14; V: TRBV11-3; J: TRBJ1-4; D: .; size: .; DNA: TGTGCCAGCAGCTTCCCCTCGGAGAATGAAAAACTGTTTTTT; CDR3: CASSFPSENEKLFF
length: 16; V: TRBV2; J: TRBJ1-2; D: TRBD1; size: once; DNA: TGTGCCAGCAGGGATCCGTGGCAGGGGGCGAACTATGGCTACACCTTC; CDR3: CASRDPWQGANYGYTF
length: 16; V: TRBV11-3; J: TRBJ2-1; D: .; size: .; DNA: TGTGCCAGCAGTTCATCCGGGACTTTCTCCTACAATGAGCAGTTCTTC; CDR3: CASSSSGTFSYNEQFF
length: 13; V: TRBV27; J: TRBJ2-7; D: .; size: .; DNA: TGTGCCAGCAGTTCCCCCGTACTGGACGAGCAGTACTTC; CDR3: CASSSPVLDEQYF
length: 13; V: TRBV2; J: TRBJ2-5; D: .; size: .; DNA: TGTGCCAGCAGCGTGTCCGTCCAAGAGACCCAGTACTTC; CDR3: CASSVSVQETQYF
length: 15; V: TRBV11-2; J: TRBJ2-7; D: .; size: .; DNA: TGTGCCAGCAGCTTCGCCAGGGCCTGGGGTTACGAGCAGTACTTC; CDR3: CASSFARAWGYEQYF
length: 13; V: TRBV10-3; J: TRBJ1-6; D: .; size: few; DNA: TGTGCCATCAGTGGGACGGGAAATTCACCCCTCCACTTT; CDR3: CAISGTGNSPLHF
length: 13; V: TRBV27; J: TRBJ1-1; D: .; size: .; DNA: TGTGCCAGCAGTTTCAGGGTCGGAGCTGAAGCTTTCTTT; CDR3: CASSFRVGAEAFF
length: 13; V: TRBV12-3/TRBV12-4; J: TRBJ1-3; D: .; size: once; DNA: TGTGCCAGCACCCTATCGGAGGGAAACACCATATATTTT; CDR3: CASTLSEGNTIYF
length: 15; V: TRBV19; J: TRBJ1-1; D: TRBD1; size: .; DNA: TGTGCCAGTAGTGCTACCGACAGGGGGCTCGGTGAAGCTTTCTTT; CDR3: CASSATDRGLGEAFF
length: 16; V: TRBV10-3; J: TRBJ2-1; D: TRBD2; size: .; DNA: TGTGCCATCAGTGGGTTGGCGGGAGGCTCCTACAATGAGCAGTTCTTC; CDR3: CAISGLAGGSYNEQFF
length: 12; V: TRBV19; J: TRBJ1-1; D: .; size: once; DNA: TGTGCCAGTAGCCCCACAGGGCTTGAAGCTTTCTTT; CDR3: CASSPTGLEAFF
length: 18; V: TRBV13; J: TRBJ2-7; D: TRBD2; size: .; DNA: TGTGCCAGCAGCCACCAGGGGCGGCTGGCGGGAGGTGGCTACGAGCAGTACTTC; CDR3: CASSHQGRLAGGGYEQYF
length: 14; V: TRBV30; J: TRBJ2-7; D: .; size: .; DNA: TGTGCCTGGGGGGCCTTTTTCGGGGCCTACGAGCAGTACTTC; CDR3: CAWGAFFGAYEQYF
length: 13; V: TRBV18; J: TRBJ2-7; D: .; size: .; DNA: TGTGCCACCCACCCGGGGGGCCGATACGAGCAGTACTTC; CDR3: CATHPGGRYEQYF
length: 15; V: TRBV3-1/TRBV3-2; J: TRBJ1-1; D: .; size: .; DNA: TGTGCCAGCAGCCAAGTCGGGGGTGGGGGCACTGAAGCTTTCTTT; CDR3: CASSQVGGGGTEAFF
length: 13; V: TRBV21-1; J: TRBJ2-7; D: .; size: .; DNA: TGTGCCAGCAGCAAAAGGTGGGAGGGGTGTTTACACTTC; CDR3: CASSKRWEGCLHF
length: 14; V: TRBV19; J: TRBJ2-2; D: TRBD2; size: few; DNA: TGTGCCACCAGACTAGCGGAGCTGGTCGGGGAGCTGTTTTTT; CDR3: CATRLAELVGELFF
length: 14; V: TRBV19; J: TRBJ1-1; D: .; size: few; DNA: TGTGCCAGTAGTACACTCCAGGGTGTTGGTGAAGCTTTCTTT; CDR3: CASSTLQGVGEAFF